Listed below are T cell receptor beta chains from one sample, sequenced in a study of T cells after yellow fever vaccination. TCRdb independently ran MiXCR on the 5' RACE reads; one entry per CDR3 protein. The data hold about 260,000 distinct CDR3 sequences, with over 10% observed a single time. The material sequenced was CD4+ T cells sorted from PBMCs, taken 45 days after the yellow fever booster vaccination. Receptor source: a man aged 25-45 years who received the YFV17D yellow fever vaccine. Each CDR3 is given with its conserved first and last residue. Each record gives: D gene, CDR3 length, clone size, J gene, V gene, CDR3 protein, CDR3 DNA. The D gene is left open where the match is weak. For some rows the clone size is stated as once, few or many, or as a class when expanded; others skip it.

D: -
length: 12
size: few
J: TRBJ2-3
V: TRBV18
CDR3: CASSRSADTQYF
DNA: TGTGCCAGCTCGCGGAGTGCAGATACGCAGTATTTT

D: -
length: 13
size: few
J: TRBJ2-3
V: TRBV7-3
CDR3: CASAQDVVDTQYF
DNA: TGTGCCAGCGCCCAAGATGTTGTAGATACGCAGTATTTT

D: -
length: 15
size: few
J: TRBJ1-5
V: TRBV5-6
CDR3: CASSLEGQGTQPQHF
DNA: TGTGCCAGCAGCTTGGAGGGGCAGGGGACACAGCCCCAGCATTTT

D: TRBD1
length: 16
size: -
J: TRBJ2-5
V: TRBV5-1
CDR3: CASSGSTLQGGETQYF
DNA: TGCGCCAGCAGCGGATCAACCTTACAGGGGGGCGAGACCCAGTACTTC

D: -
length: 14
size: once
J: TRBJ1-2
V: TRBV27
CDR3: CAISPRWALYGYTF
DNA: TGTGCCATCAGTCCCCGGTGGGCATTATATGGCTACACCTTC

D: -
length: 13
size: many
J: TRBJ2-7
V: TRBV20-1
CDR3: CSGSGQSTYEQYF
DNA: TGCAGCGGAAGTGGACAGTCGACCTACGAGCAGTACTTC

D: -
length: 16
size: few
J: TRBJ2-5
V: TRBV7-2
CDR3: CASSLFGESVQETQYF
DNA: TGTGCCAGCAGCTTGTTCGGGGAGTCGGTCCAAGAGACCCAGTACTTC

D: TRBD1
length: 15
size: -
J: TRBJ2-1
V: TRBV4-3
CDR3: CASSQGQGRANEQFF
DNA: TGCGCCAGCAGCCAAGGACAGGGCAGGGCCAATGAGCAGTTCTTC

D: -
length: 13
size: -
J: TRBJ1-1
V: TRBV12-3/TRBV12-4
CDR3: CASTPARGTEAFF
DNA: TGTGCCAGCACCCCCGCTCGTGGCACTGAAGCTTTCTTT

D: TRBD2
length: 14
size: few
J: TRBJ2-3
V: TRBV7-7
CDR3: CASSPGLATDTQYF
DNA: TGTGCTAGCAGCCCGGGACTAGCGACAGATACGCAGTATTTT

D: TRBD2
length: 16
size: -
J: TRBJ2-3
V: TRBV5-1
CDR3: CVSSLDGTSGTDTQYF
DNA: TGCGTCAGCAGCTTGGACGGGACTAGCGGGACAGATACGCAGTATTTT

D: -
length: 12
size: few
J: TRBJ2-1
V: TRBV5-1
CDR3: CASSLWGDEQFF
DNA: TGCGCCAGCAGCTTGTGGGGAGATGAGCAGTTCTTC

D: -
length: 14
size: few
J: TRBJ2-2
V: TRBV7-2
CDR3: CASSLVLWAGELFF
DNA: TGTGCCAGCAGCTTAGTACTTTGGGCCGGGGAGCTGTTTTTT

D: TRBD2
length: 14
size: -
J: TRBJ2-5
V: TRBV20-1
CDR3: CSARVGRGQETQYF
DNA: TGCAGTGCTAGAGTCGGGAGGGGACAAGAGACCCAGTACTTC

D: TRBD2
length: 13
size: few
J: TRBJ2-1
V: TRBV5-1
CDR3: CASSSLADNEQFF
DNA: TGCGCCAGCAGCTCTCTAGCGGACAATGAGCAGTTCTTC

D: TRBD1
length: 15
size: few
J: TRBJ1-2
V: TRBV25-1
CDR3: CASSEGGQPLRGYTF
DNA: TGTGCCAGCAGTGAAGGGGGACAGCCTCTCCGGGGCTACACCTTC

D: TRBD2
length: 13
size: -
J: TRBJ2-5
V: TRBV20-1
CDR3: CSALAGGRETQYF
DNA: TGCAGTGCACTAGCGGGAGGCCGGGAGACCCAGTACTTC

D: TRBD2
length: 14
size: many
J: TRBJ2-1
V: TRBV5-1
CDR3: CASRIQREYNEQFF
DNA: TGCGCCAGCCGAATTCAGCGGGAGTACAATGAGCAGTTCTTC

D: TRBD2
length: 15
size: few
J: TRBJ2-5
V: TRBV20-1
CDR3: CSAREGSGSEETQYF
DNA: TGCAGTGCTAGAGAGGGTAGCGGGAGTGAAGAGACCCAGTACTTC

D: -
length: 14
size: few
J: TRBJ2-7
V: TRBV13
CDR3: CASSASISSYEQYF
DNA: TGTGCCAGCAGCGCTTCAATAAGCTCCTACGAGCAGTACTTC

D: -
length: 14
size: few
J: TRBJ2-1
V: TRBV20-1
CDR3: CSARDRGSYNEQFF
DNA: TGCAGTGCTAGAGATAGGGGGTCCTACAATGAGCAGTTCTTC

D: TRBD2
length: 12
size: few
J: TRBJ2-1
V: TRBV20-1
CDR3: CSASGRDNEQFF
DNA: TGCAGTGCTAGCGGGAGGGACAATGAGCAGTTCTTC

D: -
length: 15
size: few
J: TRBJ2-1
V: TRBV15
CDR3: CATSLDSTSYNEQFF
DNA: TGTGCCACCAGCCTGGACAGCACATCCTACAATGAGCAGTTCTTC

D: TRBD2
length: 16
size: many
J: TRBJ2-3
V: TRBV9
CDR3: CASSPRGLAGRDTQYF
DNA: TGTGCCAGCAGCCCCAGGGGCCTAGCGGGGCGGGATACGCAGTATTTT

D: -
length: 12
size: few
J: TRBJ2-1
V: TRBV7-2
CDR3: CASSWRLDEQFF
DNA: TGTGCCAGCAGCTGGAGGCTAGATGAGCAGTTCTTC

D: -
length: 15
size: many
J: TRBJ2-3
V: TRBV7-2
CDR3: CASSSGRTSTDTQYF
DNA: TGTGCCAGCAGCTCCGGTCGTACTAGCACAGATACGCAGTATTTT

D: TRBD2
length: 15
size: few
J: TRBJ2-7
V: TRBV5-1
CDR3: CASSSLAGGRDEQYF
DNA: TGCGCCAGCAGCTCACTAGCGGGAGGACGGGACGAGCAGTACTTC

D: TRBD1
length: 14
size: -
J: TRBJ1-6
V: TRBV20-1
CDR3: CSASQGGGNSPLHF
DNA: TGCAGTGCGAGCCAGGGGGGTGGGAATTCACCCCTCCACTTT

D: -
length: 16
size: many
J: TRBJ2-3
V: TRBV25-1
CDR3: CASSESSGGGTDTQYF
DNA: TGTGCCAGCAGTGAATCCTCTGGGGGAGGCACAGATACGCAGTATTTT

D: TRBD1
length: 14
size: -
J: TRBJ2-1
V: TRBV10-3
CDR3: CAIMGTGSYNEQFF
DNA: TGTGCCATCATGGGGACAGGTTCCTACAATGAGCAGTTCTTC

D: TRBD1
length: 12
size: -
J: TRBJ2-7
V: TRBV29-1
CDR3: CSVWGQAYEQYF
DNA: TGCAGCGTGTGGGGACAGGCCTACGAGCAGTACTTC

D: -
length: 14
size: few
J: TRBJ2-3
V: TRBV7-2
CDR3: CASESPVPPDTQYF
DNA: TGTGCCAGCGAGAGCCCGGTCCCCCCAGATACGCAGTATTTT

D: -
length: 18
size: -
J: TRBJ2-1
V: TRBV5-1
CDR3: CASSLYVQGVERDNEQFF
DNA: TGCGCCAGCAGCTTGTACGTACAGGGCGTCGAGCGAGACAATGAGCAGTTCTTC

D: -
length: 13
size: -
J: TRBJ2-1
V: TRBV12-3/TRBV12-4
CDR3: CASSGKSYNEQFF
DNA: TGTGCCAGTTCTGGGAAGTCCTACAATGAGCAGTTCTTC

D: -
length: 11
size: many
J: TRBJ2-1
V: TRBV19
CDR3: CASADRIEQFF
DNA: TGTGCCAGTGCCGACAGGATCGAGCAGTTCTTC

D: -
length: 16
size: few
J: TRBJ1-1
V: TRBV20-1
CDR3: CSARDGRRRGNTEAFF
DNA: TGCAGTGCTAGAGATGGCCGTCGCCGGGGGAACACTGAAGCTTTCTTT

D: -
length: 16
size: -
J: TRBJ2-3
V: TRBV10-3
CDR3: CAISEGMQGTTDTQYF
DNA: TGTGCCATCAGTGAGGGAATGCAGGGAACGACAGATACGCAGTATTTT

D: -
length: 14
size: -
J: TRBJ2-5
V: TRBV15
CDR3: CATSRGGRQETQYF
DNA: TGTGCCACCAGCAGAGGGGGACGACAAGAGACCCAGTACTTC

D: -
length: 13
size: few
J: TRBJ2-7
V: TRBV6-2/TRBV6-3
CDR3: CASSHGGVYEQYF
DNA: TGTGCCAGCAGTCACGGGGGCGTCTACGAGCAGTACTTC

D: TRBD1
length: 16
size: -
J: TRBJ2-7
V: TRBV15
CDR3: CATSRGLDRGHYEQYF
DNA: TGTGCCACCAGCAGAGGACTGGACAGGGGGCACTACGAGCAGTACTTC

D: -
length: 13
size: few
J: TRBJ2-5
V: TRBV18
CDR3: CASSGRLQETQYF
DNA: TGTGCCAGCTCAGGACGGTTACAAGAGACCCAGTACTTC

D: TRBD2
length: 17
size: few
J: TRBJ2-1
V: TRBV7-2
CDR3: CASSLGIGRGYYNEQFF
DNA: TGTGCCAGCAGCTTAGGAATCGGGAGGGGGTACTACAATGAGCAGTTCTTC

D: TRBD2
length: 14
size: -
J: TRBJ2-4
V: TRBV5-1
CDR3: CASSSTGTINIQYF
DNA: TGCGCCAGCAGCTCGACCGGGACTATAAACATTCAGTACTTC

D: -
length: 16
size: -
J: TRBJ2-1
V: TRBV6-5
CDR3: CASSYGGGDPYNEQFF
DNA: TGTGCCAGCAGTTACGGGGGCGGGGACCCCTACAATGAGCAGTTCTTC

D: TRBD1
length: 22
size: -
J: TRBJ2-7
V: TRBV4-2
CDR3: CASSRQGRGADRGLPSSYEQYF
DNA: TGTGCCAGCAGCCGCCAAGGGAGGGGGGCGGACAGGGGCCTACCTAGCTCCTACGAGCAGTACTTC

D: -
length: 13
size: few
J: TRBJ2-3
V: TRBV19
CDR3: CASTQAHTNTQYF
DNA: TGTGCCAGTACACAGGCCCACACGAATACGCAGTATTTT

D: -
length: 13
size: -
J: TRBJ2-2
V: TRBV29-1
CDR3: CSVDRGNTGELFF
DNA: TGCAGCGTTGATCGGGGGAACACCGGGGAGCTGTTTTTT

D: TRBD2
length: 15
size: few
J: TRBJ2-1
V: TRBV5-1
CDR3: CASSPGLAGNNEQFF
DNA: TGCGCCAGTAGCCCCGGACTAGCGGGAAATAATGAGCAGTTCTTC

D: TRBD2
length: 16
size: -
J: TRBJ2-1
V: TRBV5-1
CDR3: CASSFSLAGGPHEQFF
DNA: TGCGCCAGCAGCTTCTCGCTAGCGGGAGGGCCGCATGAGCAGTTCTTC

D: -
length: 11
size: -
J: TRBJ2-5
V: TRBV5-1
CDR3: CASRDVETQYF
DNA: TGCGCCAGCAGGGATGTGGAGACCCAGTACTTC

D: TRBD2
length: 13
size: many
J: TRBJ2-3
V: TRBV6-4
CDR3: CASGEGHTDTQYF
DNA: TGTGCCAGCGGGGAGGGCCACACAGATACGCAGTATTTT

D: -
length: 11
size: few
J: TRBJ2-7
V: TRBV18
CDR3: CASSPVTEQYF
DNA: TGTGCCAGCTCACCAGTGACCGAGCAGTACTTC

D: TRBD2
length: 14
size: -
J: TRBJ2-7
V: TRBV7-9
CDR3: CASSISGSSYEQYF
DNA: TGTGCCAGCAGTATTAGCGGGAGCTCCTACGAGCAGTACTTC

D: -
length: 13
size: -
J: TRBJ2-7
V: TRBV2
CDR3: CASSARTVYEQYF
DNA: TGTGCCAGCAGTGCTCGGACAGTCTACGAGCAGTACTTC

D: -
length: 14
size: few
J: TRBJ1-1
V: TRBV10-3
CDR3: CAISDIEAYTEAFF
DNA: TGTGCCATCAGTGATATCGAAGCGTACACTGAAGCTTTCTTT

D: TRBD2
length: 15
size: many
J: TRBJ2-3
V: TRBV6-5
CDR3: CASSSRLAGWDTQYF
DNA: TGTGCCAGCAGTTCCAGACTAGCCGGATGGGATACGCAGTATTTT

D: TRBD1
length: 14
size: -
J: TRBJ1-2
V: TRBV5-1
CDR3: CASSATGTSYGYTF
DNA: TGCGCCAGCAGCGCGACAGGGACTAGCTATGGCTACACCTTC